This is a list of T cell receptor beta chains from one sample in a study of CD8+CD57+ T cells in acquired aplastic anemia. From the reads, TCRdb called clonotypes with MiXCR, one entry per CDR3 protein. The sample holds 90,000 to 150,000 distinct CDR3 sequences, 58% seen once. The sequencing sample was made of sorted CD4+, CD8+, or CD8+CD57+ T cells (not recorded which) from PBMCs. Receptor source: a human donor with aplastic anemia. CDR3s include the opening cysteine and the closing phenylalanine or tryptophan. D genes are given only for firm matches. Where a row states a size, it is once, few, many or the class of an expanded clone; other rows omit it.

J gene,D gene,CDR3 length,V gene,clone size,CDR3 protein,CDR3 DNA
TRBJ2-7,TRBD1,15,TRBV7-9,many,CASSDGGQGSYEQYF,TGTGCCAGCAGCGACGGGGGACAGGGGTCCTACGAGCAGTACTTC
TRBJ1-6,TRBD1,16,TRBV30,NA,CAWRVRPGQYNSPLHF,TGTGCCTGGAGAGTTCGACCGGGACAGTATAATTCACCCCTCCACTTT
TRBJ1-4,NA,15,TRBV2,NA,CASIDGTVTNEKLFF,TGTGCCAGCATTGACGGGACGGTAACTAATGAAAAACTGTTTTTT
TRBJ2-5,TRBD2,16,TRBV29-1,NA,CSGGSGSGGPQETQYF,TGCAGCGGGGGGTCTGGTAGCGGGGGCCCACAAGAGACCCAGTACTTC
TRBJ2-3,NA,14,TRBV19,few,CASSDERGTDTQYF,TGTGCCAGTTCCGATGAGCGGGGCACAGATACGCAGTATTTT
TRBJ1-3,NA,15,TRBV10-3,NA,CASSYDLGPGNTIYF,TGTGCCAGCAGTTATGACCTTGGGCCTGGAAACACCATATATTTT
TRBJ1-5,NA,13,TRBV7-3,NA,CASSQDRGQPQHF,TGTGCCAGCAGCCAGGACAGAGGTCAGCCCCAGCATTTT
TRBJ1-6,NA,17,TRBV6-1,many,CASSTGTTSSYNSPLHF,TGTGCCAGCAGTACGGGGACAACGAGCTCCTATAATTCACCCCTCCACTTT
TRBJ1-1,TRBD1,14,TRBV5-1,many,CATTTGRENTEAFF,TGCGCCACCACGACAGGGAGAGAGAACACTGAAGCTTTCTTT
TRBJ2-2,TRBD1,17,TRBV24-1,NA,CATSERDRGVNTGELFF,TGTGCCACCAGTGAACGAGACAGGGGGGTAAACACCGGGGAGCTGTTTTTT
TRBJ2-7,TRBD1,15,TRBV15,few,CATSRRQGGSYEQYF,TGTGCCACCAGCAGAAGACAGGGGGGCTCCTACGAGCAGTACTTC
TRBJ2-7,TRBD2,12,TRBV2,many,CARGEGSYEQYF,TGTGCCAGGGGGGAGGGCTCCTACGAGCAGTACTTC
TRBJ1-5,NA,14,TRBV19,NA,CASSVGRSNQPQHF,TGTGCCAGTAGTGTGGGGAGGAGCAATCAGCCCCAGCATTTT
TRBJ1-1,NA,17,TRBV2,many,CASSRFRDTQMNTEAFF,TGTGCCAGCAGTAGATTCAGAGATACACAGATGAACACTGAAGCTTTCTTT
TRBJ2-7,NA,14,TRBV29-1,NA,CSATRGGGFDEQYF,TGCAGCGCTACCCGTGGTGGGGGGTTCGACGAGCAGTACTTC
TRBJ1-2,NA,10,TRBV2,NA,CASSGEGYTF,TGTGCCAGCTCGGGGGAAGGCTACACCTTC
TRBJ1-2,TRBD1,13,TRBV20-1,NA,CSTTRTGNYGYTF,TGCAGTACAACTAGGACAGGCAACTATGGCTACACCTTC
TRBJ2-2,NA,15,TRBV27,once,CASSESRGNTGELFF,TGTGCCAGCAGTGAGTCAAGGGGGAACACCGGGGAGCTGTTTTTT
TRBJ2-7,TRBD2,15,TRBV20-1,NA,CSASLLAGRSYEQYF,TGCAGTGCTAGTCTATTAGCGGGACGCTCCTACGAGCAGTACTTC
TRBJ2-7,NA,10,TRBV28,NA,CATSYYEQYF,TGTGCCACCTCCTACTACGAGCAGTACTTC
TRBJ2-5,TRBD2,14,TRBV3-1,many,CASSLTSGGETQYF,TGTGCCAGCAGCTTGACTAGCGGGGGGGAGACCCAGTACTTC
TRBJ2-3,TRBD2,17,TRBV3-1,few,CASSQDSSGSNTDTQYF,TGTGCCAGCAGCCAAGATTCTAGCGGGAGCAACACAGATACGCAGTATTTT
TRBJ1-1,NA,14,TRBV5-1,few,CASSLLFANTEAFF,TGCGCCAGCAGCTTGCTCTTTGCGAACACTGAAGCTTTCTTT
TRBJ1-2,NA,11,TRBV19,NA,CATEGGFGYTF,TGTGCCACCGAGGGGGGGTTTGGCTACACCTTC
TRBJ1-1,TRBD1,11,TRBV29-1,NA,CSADRATEAFF,TGCAGCGCGGACAGGGCGACTGAAGCTTTCTTT
TRBJ1-4,TRBD1,14,TRBV19,NA,CASSSRDRDEKLFF,TGTGCCAGTAGTAGCCGGGACAGGGATGAAAAACTGTTTTTT
TRBJ2-7,NA,14,TRBV10-3,few,CAISARDYSYEQYF,TGTGCCATCAGTGCGCGTGACTACTCCTACGAGCAGTACTTC
TRBJ2-3,NA,11,TRBV7-9,NA,CASRDTDTQYF,TGTGCCAGCAGAGACACAGATACGCAGTATTTT
TRBJ1-1,NA,15,TRBV19,NA,CASSKFVTMNTEAFF,TGTGCCAGTAGTAAGTTTGTCACGATGAACACTGAAGCTTTCTTT
TRBJ2-7,NA,13,TRBV7-9,NA,CASSSSSAHEQYF,TGTGCCAGCAGCTCCTCCTCGGCCCACGAGCAGTACTTC
TRBJ2-1,NA,16,TRBV7-8,NA,CASSFWAVGRAYEQFF,TGTGCCAGCAGCTTCTGGGCTGTGGGCAGGGCGTACGAGCAGTTCTTC
TRBJ2-1,NA,13,TRBV10-3,NA,CAIQGGSYNEQFF,TGTGCCATTCAGGGGGGGTCCTACAATGAGCAGTTCTTC
TRBJ2-5,TRBD1,15,TRBV10-3,few,CAISEGTGGQETQYF,TGTGCCATCAGTGAGGGGACAGGGGGGCAAGAGACCCAGTACTTC